This TCR beta chain was found in a study of blood T cell repertoires in COVID-19. In the authors' methods: Amplification from reference gene primers served as the basis for estimated nucleated cell counts. Using immunoSEQ multiplex PCR, the repertoire was profiled, and TCRdb retains in-frame clones only, with some absent. V, J and clone size were drawn from that table, and D and trimming were deduced from the DNA. Of approximately 150,000 clones in the sample, more than 65% were seen once. This CDR3 has 15 residues. The sample holds one count of this clone. Assignments of participants to cohorts depended upon their own reported clinical history.

Material for sequencing was PBMCs or T cells enriched from blood (not recorded which). This sequence was found in a man aged 45-65 years who had recovered from COVID-19. The V call is TRBV21-1, the J call TRBJ1-1; the table's D call, TRBD1, was not checked against the DNA. TRBV21-1 is reported as a pseudogene. CDR3 loop: CASSKTPGSNTEAFF. Here the CDR3 DNA reads TGTGCCAGCAGCAAAACCCCAGGGTCGAACACTGAAGCTTTCTTT.